This T cell receptor (beta chain) came from a study of T cell responses to AZD1222 COVID-19 vaccine. CDR1 and CDR2 (germline): KGHDR, SFDVKD. The CDR3 is 10 residues long. V lost 12 bases to trimming and J lost 11 bases, with 12 bases between them. Data came from immunoSEQ multiplex PCR; TCRdb stores just in-frame clones and leaves some out. The sample has about 99,000 clones; 87% are singletons. The TCR sequence derives from an adult in good health. The sequences come from peripheral blood, collected on day 0 of AZD1222 vaccination. This chain joins TRBV24-1 and TRBJ1-4, with D hard to call. In DNA, the CDR3 is TGTGCCCCTTCTGAGGGTAAACTGTTTTTT. It specifies CAPSEGKLFF.